These T cell receptor beta chains were read from a single sample in a study of blood T cell repertoires in COVID-19. Here immunoSEQ multiplex PCR was the method, and the copy in TCRdb shows in-frame clones only, minus some. This sample has under 150,000 clones, with around four fifths found just once. Sequencing was done on a sample of peripheral blood. The receptors shown here come from a woman aged 40 to 50 with acute or convalescent COVID-19. CDR3s include the opening cysteine and the closing phenylalanine or tryptophan. D genes are given only for firm matches. Clone size is shown for a subset of rows, as once, few, many or a class of expanded clone.

J gene: TRBJ1-1; D gene: TRBD1; clone size: .; V gene: TRBV13; CDR3 DNA: TGTGCCAGCAGCTTATTGGGACAGTTGAACACTGAAGCTTTCTTT; CDR3 protein: CASSLLGQLNTEAFF
J gene: TRBJ1-3; D gene: .; clone size: few; V gene: TRBV25-1; CDR3 DNA: TGTGCCAGCAGTACAGGGTGGGGCACCATATATTTT; CDR3 protein: CASSTGWGTIYF
J gene: TRBJ1-5; D gene: .; clone size: .; V gene: TRBV3-1/TRBV3-2; CDR3 DNA: TGTGCCAGCAGCCAAGACAGTATGCATCAGCCCCAGCATTTT; CDR3 protein: CASSQDSMHQPQHF
J gene: TRBJ1-1; D gene: TRBD1; clone size: .; V gene: TRBV30; CDR3 DNA: TGTGCCTGGAGGGGACAGGGGAGAGAATTTGAAGCTTTCTTT; CDR3 protein: CAWRGQGREFEAFF
J gene: TRBJ1-4; D gene: .; clone size: .; V gene: TRBV19; CDR3 DNA: TGTGCCAGTAGTCCGGAGTACACCCTTAATGAAAAACTGTTTTTT; CDR3 protein: CASSPEYTLNEKLFF
J gene: TRBJ1-6; D gene: .; clone size: .; V gene: TRBV6-2/TRBV6-3; CDR3 DNA: TGTGCCAGCAGTTGGGGGGGTTCACCCCTCCACTTT; CDR3 protein: CASSWGGSPLHF
J gene: TRBJ2-7; D gene: TRBD1; clone size: once; V gene: TRBV4-1; CDR3 DNA: TGCGCCAGCAGCCAACCCCCCGGGACAGGGTACACCTACGAGCAGTACTTC; CDR3 protein: CASSQPPGTGYTYEQYF
J gene: TRBJ2-3; D gene: TRBD2; clone size: .; V gene: TRBV7-9; CDR3 DNA: TGTGCCAGCAGCTTAGCCGGGGGGGCAGATACGCAGTATTTT; CDR3 protein: CASSLAGGADTQYF
J gene: TRBJ2-1; D gene: TRBD2; clone size: .; V gene: TRBV10-2; CDR3 DNA: TGCGCCACCTGGACTAGCTCCTCCTACAATGAGCAGTTCTTC; CDR3 protein: CATWTSSSYNEQFF
J gene: TRBJ1-1; D gene: .; clone size: .; V gene: TRBV30; CDR3 DNA: TGTGCCTGGAGGAAACAGGAGTTCACTGAAGCTTTCTTT; CDR3 protein: CAWRKQEFTEAFF
J gene: TRBJ2-2; D gene: TRBD2; clone size: once; V gene: TRBV5-6; CDR3 DNA: TGTGCCAGCAGCGGGACTAGTCTATCGGGGGAGCTGTTTTTT; CDR3 protein: CASSGTSLSGELFF
J gene: TRBJ1-2; D gene: .; clone size: .; V gene: TRBV18; CDR3 DNA: TGTGCCAGCTCACCACCGGGACAAGATGGCTACACCTTC; CDR3 protein: CASSPPGQDGYTF
J gene: TRBJ1-2; D gene: .; clone size: few; V gene: TRBV30; CDR3 DNA: TGTGCCTGGAGCGGGGGGAACTATGGCTACACCTTC; CDR3 protein: CAWSGGNYGYTF
J gene: TRBJ2-7; D gene: TRBD1; clone size: .; V gene: TRBV29-1; CDR3 DNA: TGCAGCGTCGACAGGGGGCCCAACGAGCAGTACTTC; CDR3 protein: CSVDRGPNEQYF
J gene: TRBJ1-5; D gene: .; clone size: .; V gene: TRBV28; CDR3 DNA: TGTGCCAGCAGTTTGTTCGGGAGACAGCCCCAGCATTTT; CDR3 protein: CASSLFGRQPQHF
J gene: TRBJ2-7; D gene: TRBD1; clone size: .; V gene: TRBV5-6; CDR3 DNA: TGTGCCAGCAGCTTCGGGACAGGGTCTACCTACGAGCAGTACTTC; CDR3 protein: CASSFGTGSTYEQYF
J gene: TRBJ1-5; D gene: TRBD1; clone size: once; V gene: TRBV7-8; CDR3 DNA: TGTGCCAGCAGCTTACTTCAGGGGGCGAGTCAGCCCCAGCATTTT; CDR3 protein: CASSLLQGASQPQHF
J gene: TRBJ1-1; D gene: .; clone size: .; V gene: TRBV5-1; CDR3 DNA: TGCGCCAGCAGTCTTGACAGGAACACTGAAGCTTTCTTT; CDR3 protein: CASSLDRNTEAFF
J gene: TRBJ2-1; D gene: .; clone size: once; V gene: TRBV18; CDR3 DNA: TGTGCCAGCTCACCACCCACAGGTAATGCGATATACAATGAGCAGTTCTTC; CDR3 protein: CASSPPTGNAIYNEQFF
J gene: TRBJ2-6; D gene: .; clone size: .; V gene: TRBV5-1; CDR3 DNA: TGCGCCAGCAGCGCAGGCTTCTCTGGGGCCAACGTCCTGACTTTC; CDR3 protein: CASSAGFSGANVLTF
J gene: TRBJ1-6; D gene: .; clone size: .; V gene: TRBV15; CDR3 DNA: TGTGCCACCAGCAGGGAGACCCTAGGCAATTCACCCCTCCACTTT; CDR3 protein: CATSRETLGNSPLHF
J gene: TRBJ2-2; D gene: .; clone size: once; V gene: TRBV18; CDR3 DNA: TGTGCCAGCTCACCTCTCAGGGGCACCGGGGAGCTGTTTTTT; CDR3 protein: CASSPLRGTGELFF
J gene: TRBJ2-7; D gene: TRBD2; clone size: .; V gene: TRBV6-6; CDR3 DNA: TGTGCCAGTAGCCCTAGCGGGGTCGAGCAGTACTTC; CDR3 protein: CASSPSGVEQYF
J gene: TRBJ2-5; D gene: TRBD2; clone size: few; V gene: TRBV7-9; CDR3 DNA: TGTGCCAGCAGAAAAGAAGGACTAGCGCAAGAGACCCAGTACTTC; CDR3 protein: CASRKEGLAQETQYF
J gene: TRBJ2-6; D gene: .; clone size: .; V gene: TRBV7-3; CDR3 DNA: TGTGCCAGCAGCTTAACACAGGGCTCTGGGGCCAACGTCCTGACTTTC; CDR3 protein: CASSLTQGSGANVLTF
J gene: TRBJ1-4; D gene: .; clone size: once; V gene: TRBV7-3; CDR3 DNA: TGTGCCAGCAGCTTATATGGAGGTTCTAATGAAAAACTGTTTTTT; CDR3 protein: CASSLYGGSNEKLFF
J gene: TRBJ1-2; D gene: .; clone size: .; V gene: TRBV3-1/TRBV3-2; CDR3 DNA: TGTGCCAGCAGCCAAGATCGGGGGGAATGGACTGGCTACACCTTC; CDR3 protein: CASSQDRGEWTGYTF
J gene: TRBJ1-6; D gene: .; clone size: .; V gene: TRBV7-2; CDR3 DNA: TGTGCCAGCAGCTTATTTGGGCCAGCCCTCGTCTTT; CDR3 protein: CASSLFGPALVF
J gene: TRBJ2-7; D gene: TRBD1; clone size: .; V gene: TRBV15; CDR3 DNA: TGTGCCACCAGCACTTACAGGGGATCAGGGTACGAGCAGTACTTC; CDR3 protein: CATSTYRGSGYEQYF
J gene: TRBJ1-1; D gene: .; clone size: few; V gene: TRBV7-2; CDR3 DNA: TGTGCCAGCAGCGCCCGGAGCGTCATGAACACTGAAGCTTTCTTT; CDR3 protein: CASSARSVMNTEAFF